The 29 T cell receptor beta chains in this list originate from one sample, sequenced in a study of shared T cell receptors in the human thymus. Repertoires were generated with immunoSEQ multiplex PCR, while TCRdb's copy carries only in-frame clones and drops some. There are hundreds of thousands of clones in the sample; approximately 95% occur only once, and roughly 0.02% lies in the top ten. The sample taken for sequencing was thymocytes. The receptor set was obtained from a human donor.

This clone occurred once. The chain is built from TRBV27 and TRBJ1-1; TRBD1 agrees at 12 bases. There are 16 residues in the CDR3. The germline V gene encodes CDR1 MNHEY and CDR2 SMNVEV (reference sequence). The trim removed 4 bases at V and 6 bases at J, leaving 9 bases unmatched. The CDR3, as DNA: TGTGCCAGCAGTTCAGCCGCGGGACAGGGGGCGCCTGAAGCTTTCTTT. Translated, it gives CASSSAAGQGAPEAFF.

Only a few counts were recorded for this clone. In DNA, the CDR3 is TGTGCCAGCAGGGGGTATGGGGCGGCCTACGAGCAGTACTTC. Translating it yields CASRGYGAAYEQYF. The gene calls are TRBV11-2 and TRBJ2-7, with D perhaps matching TRBD1 (5 bases). Trimming shortened V by 6 bases and J by 2 bases, and 14 bases separated the two germline ends. The CDR3 consists of 14 residues. Germline lookup yields CDR1 SGHAT and CDR2 FQNNGV.

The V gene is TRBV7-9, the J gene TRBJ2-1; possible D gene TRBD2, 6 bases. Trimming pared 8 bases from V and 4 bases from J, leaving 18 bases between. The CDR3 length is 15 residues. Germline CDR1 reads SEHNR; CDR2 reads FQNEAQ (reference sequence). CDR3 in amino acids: CASGRGRPLYNEQFF. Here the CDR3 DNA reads TGTGCCAGCGGTCGGGGGAGGCCCCTTTACAATGAGCAGTTCTTC.

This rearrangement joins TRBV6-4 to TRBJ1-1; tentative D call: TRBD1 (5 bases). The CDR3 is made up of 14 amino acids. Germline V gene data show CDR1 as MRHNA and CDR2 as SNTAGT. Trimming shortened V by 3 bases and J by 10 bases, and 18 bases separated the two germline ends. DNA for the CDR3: TGTGCCAGCAGTGATGGGGGGACCCCAGTTGCAGCTTTCTTT. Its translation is CASSDGGTPVAAFF.

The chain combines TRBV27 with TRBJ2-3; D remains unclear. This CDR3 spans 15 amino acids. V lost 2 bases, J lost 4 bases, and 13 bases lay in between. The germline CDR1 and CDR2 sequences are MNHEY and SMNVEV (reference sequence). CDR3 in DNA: TGTGCCAGCAGTTTAAAAATCGATAGTTCAGATACGCAGTATTTT. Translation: CASSLKIDSSDTQYF.

CDR3 protein: CASSLYSHGTDTQYF. Written as DNA, the CDR3 is TGTGCCAGCAGTTTATACTCCCACGGCACAGATACGCAGTATTTT. The rearrangement links TRBV28 to TRBJ2-3; D gene ambiguous. The ends were cut back, 1 base at V and 1 base at J, with 9 bases in the middle. This CDR3 has 15 amino acids. Germline V gene sequence: CDR1 MDHEN, CDR2 SYDVKM. Using reference TRBV28 and TRBJ2-3 for the parts outside the CDR3, the full variable domain is DVKVTQSSRYLVKRTGEKVFLECVQDMDHENMFWYRQDPGLGLRLIYFSYDVKMKEKGDIPEGYSVSREKKERFSLILESASTNQTSMYLCASSLYSHGTDTQYFGPGTRLTVL.

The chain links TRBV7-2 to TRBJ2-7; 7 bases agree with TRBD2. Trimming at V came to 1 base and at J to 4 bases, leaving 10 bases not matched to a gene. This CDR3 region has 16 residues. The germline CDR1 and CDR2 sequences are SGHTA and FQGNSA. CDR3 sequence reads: CASSLVGQRDRYEQYF. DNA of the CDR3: TGTGCCAGCAGCTTAGTTGGCCAGCGGGATAGATACGAGCAGTACTTC.

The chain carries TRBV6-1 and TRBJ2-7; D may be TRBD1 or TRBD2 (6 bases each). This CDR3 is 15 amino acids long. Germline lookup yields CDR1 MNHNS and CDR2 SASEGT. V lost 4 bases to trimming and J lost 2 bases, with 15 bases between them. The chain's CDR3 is CASSGGTDSPYEQYF. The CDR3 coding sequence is TGTGCCAGCAGTGGCGGGACGGACAGCCCCTACGAGCAGTACTTC.

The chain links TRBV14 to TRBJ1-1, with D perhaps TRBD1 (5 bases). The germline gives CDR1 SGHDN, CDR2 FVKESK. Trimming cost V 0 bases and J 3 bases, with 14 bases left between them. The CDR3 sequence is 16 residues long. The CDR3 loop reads CASSQDLRGGDTEAFF. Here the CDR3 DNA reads TGTGCCAGCAGCCAAGACCTTCGGGGAGGGGACACTGAAGCTTTCTTT.

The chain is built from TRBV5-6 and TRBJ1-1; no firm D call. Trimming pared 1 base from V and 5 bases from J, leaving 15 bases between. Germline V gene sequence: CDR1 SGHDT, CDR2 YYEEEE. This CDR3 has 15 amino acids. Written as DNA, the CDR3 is TGTGCCAGCAGCTTGATTGACTTAGGATCGACTGAAGCTTTCTTT. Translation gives CASSLIDLGSTEAFF.

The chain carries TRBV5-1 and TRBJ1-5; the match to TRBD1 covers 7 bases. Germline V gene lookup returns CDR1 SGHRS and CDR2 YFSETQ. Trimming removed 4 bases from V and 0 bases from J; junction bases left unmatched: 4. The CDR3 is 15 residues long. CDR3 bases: TGCGCCAGCAGCCCGGGACAGCATAGCAATCAGCCCCAGCATTTT. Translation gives CASSPGQHSNQPQHF.

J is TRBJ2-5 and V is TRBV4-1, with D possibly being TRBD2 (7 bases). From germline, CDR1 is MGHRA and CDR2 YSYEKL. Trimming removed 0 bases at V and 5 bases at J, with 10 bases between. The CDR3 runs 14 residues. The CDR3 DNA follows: TGCGCCAGCAGCCAAGAAGGGAGGGGGGAGACCCAGTACTTC. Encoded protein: CASSQEGRGETQYF.

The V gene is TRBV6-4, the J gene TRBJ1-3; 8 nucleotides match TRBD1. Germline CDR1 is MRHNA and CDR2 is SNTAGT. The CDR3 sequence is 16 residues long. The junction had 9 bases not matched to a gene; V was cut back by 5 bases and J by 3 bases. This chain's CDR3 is CASSTPPTGGGNTIYF. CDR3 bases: TGTGCCAGCAGTACCCCTCCCACAGGGGGTGGAAACACCATATATTTT.

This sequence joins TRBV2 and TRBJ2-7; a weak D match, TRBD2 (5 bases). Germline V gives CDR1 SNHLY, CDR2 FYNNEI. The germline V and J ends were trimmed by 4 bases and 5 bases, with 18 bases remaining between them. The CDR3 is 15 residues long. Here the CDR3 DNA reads TGTGCCAGCAGTGTGATAAGGCCGGGAAGGAACGAGCAGTACTTC. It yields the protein CASSVIRPGRNEQYF.

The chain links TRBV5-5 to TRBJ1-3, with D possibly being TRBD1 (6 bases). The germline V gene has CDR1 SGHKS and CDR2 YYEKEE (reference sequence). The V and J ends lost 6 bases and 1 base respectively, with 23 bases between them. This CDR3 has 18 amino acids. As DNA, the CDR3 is TGTGCCAGCATGACCCCCCGGGGCAGGGGAAAGTCTGGAAACACCATATATTTT. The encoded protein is CASMTPRGRGKSGNTIYF.

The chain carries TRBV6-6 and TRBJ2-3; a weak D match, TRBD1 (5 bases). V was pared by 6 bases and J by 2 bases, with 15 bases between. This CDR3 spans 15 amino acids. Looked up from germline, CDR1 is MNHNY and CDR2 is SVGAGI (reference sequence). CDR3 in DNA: TGTGCCAGCAGGGGTTTGGGGCATCACACAGATACGCAGTATTTT. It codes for CASRGLGHHTDTQYF.

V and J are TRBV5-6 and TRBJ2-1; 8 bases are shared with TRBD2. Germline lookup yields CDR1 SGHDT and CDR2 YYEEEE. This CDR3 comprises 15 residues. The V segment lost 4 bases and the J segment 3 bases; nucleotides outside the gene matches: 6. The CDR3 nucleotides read TGTGCCAGCAGCCGTTGGACTAGCAGCTACAATGAGCAGTTCTTC. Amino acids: CASSRWTSSYNEQFF.

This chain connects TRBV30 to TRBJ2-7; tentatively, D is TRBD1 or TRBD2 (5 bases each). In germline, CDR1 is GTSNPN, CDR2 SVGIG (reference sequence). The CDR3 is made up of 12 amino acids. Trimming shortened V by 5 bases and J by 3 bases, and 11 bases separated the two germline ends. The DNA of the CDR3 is TGTGCCTGGGTACTAGGACACTACGAGCAGTACTTC. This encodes CAWVLGHYEQYF.

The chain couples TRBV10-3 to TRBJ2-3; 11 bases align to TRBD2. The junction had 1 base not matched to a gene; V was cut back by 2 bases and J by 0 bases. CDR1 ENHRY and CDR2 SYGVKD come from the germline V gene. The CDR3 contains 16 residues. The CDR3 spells CAISERLAGSTDTQYF. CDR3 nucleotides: TGTGCCATCAGTGAGCGACTAGCGGGAAGCACAGATACGCAGTATTTT.

For the CDR3, the DNA is TGTGCCAGCAGCCACGATGGTGCCCCTGAGACCCAGTACTTC. Protein product: CASSHDGAPETQYF. V is TRBV4-2 and J is TRBJ2-5, with D hard to call. The CDR3 consists of 14 residues. Trimming left V 3 bases short and J 5 bases short, with 13 bases between. Germline loops: CDR1 LGHNA, CDR2 YNFKEQ.

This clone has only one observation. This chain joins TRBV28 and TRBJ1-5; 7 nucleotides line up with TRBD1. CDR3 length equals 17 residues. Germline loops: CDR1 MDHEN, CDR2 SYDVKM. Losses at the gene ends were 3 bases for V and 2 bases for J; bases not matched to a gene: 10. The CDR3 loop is CASSFYEGATGNQPQHF. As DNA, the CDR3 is TGTGCCAGCAGTTTTTATGAGGGGGCGACGGGCAATCAGCCCCAGCATTTT.

CDR3 protein: CASSQGIQPQHF. CDR3 nucleotides: TGTGCCAGCAGCCAGGGTATCCAGCCCCAGCATTTT. J is TRBJ1-5 and V is TRBV7-9; TRBD1 is a possible D gene (5 bases). Deletions cut 5 bases from V and 7 bases from J, with 9 bases between. Looked up from germline, CDR1 is SEHNR and CDR2 is FQNEAQ (reference sequence). CDR3 length: 12 amino acids. Full variable domain (rest looked up from reference TRBV7-9 and TRBJ1-5): DTGVSQNPRHKITKRGQNVTFRCDPISEHNRLYWYRQTLGQGPEFLTYFQNEAQLEKSRLLSDRFSAERPKGSFSTLEIQRTEQGDSAMYLCASSQGIQPQHFGDGTRLSIL.

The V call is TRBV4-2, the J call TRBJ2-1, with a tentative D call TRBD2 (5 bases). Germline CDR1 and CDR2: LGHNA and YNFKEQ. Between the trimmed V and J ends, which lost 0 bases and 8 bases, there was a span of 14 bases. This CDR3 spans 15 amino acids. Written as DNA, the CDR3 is TGTGCCAGCAGCCAAGATAAAGGGAGTAGCGATGAGCAGTTCTTC. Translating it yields CASSQDKGSSDEQFF.

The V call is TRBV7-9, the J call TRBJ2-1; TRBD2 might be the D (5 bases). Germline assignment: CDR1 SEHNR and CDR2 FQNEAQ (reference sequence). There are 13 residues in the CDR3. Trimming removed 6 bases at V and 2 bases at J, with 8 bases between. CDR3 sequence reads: CASRQTTYNEQFF. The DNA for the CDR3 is TGTGCCAGCAGACAGACTACCTACAATGAGCAGTTCTTC.

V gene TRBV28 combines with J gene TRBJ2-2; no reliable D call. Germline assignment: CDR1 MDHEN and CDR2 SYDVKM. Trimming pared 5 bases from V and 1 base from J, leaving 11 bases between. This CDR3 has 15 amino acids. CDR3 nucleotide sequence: TGTGCCAGCAGTAAAGGGCCAAGGAACACCGGGGAGCTGTTTTTT. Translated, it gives CASSKGPRNTGELFF.

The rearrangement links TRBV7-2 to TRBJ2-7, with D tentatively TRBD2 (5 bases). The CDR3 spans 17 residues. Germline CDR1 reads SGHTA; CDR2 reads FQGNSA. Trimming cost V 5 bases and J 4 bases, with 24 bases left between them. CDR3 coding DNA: TGTGCCAGCAGCCCCGAGGTTCGGGTACTAGATGAATACGAGCAGTACTTC. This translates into CASSPEVRVLDEYEQYF.

CDR3 in amino acids: CAWSPSRGDSSYNEQFF. DNA for the CDR3: TGTGCCTGGAGTCCATCTAGGGGGGACAGCTCCTACAATGAGCAGTTCTTC. The rearrangement links TRBV30 to TRBJ2-1, with D tentatively TRBD1 (7 bases). The CDR3 has 17 residues. V dropped 2 bases and J dropped 0 bases, with 17 bases sitting between them. Per germline, CDR1 GTSNPN and CDR2 SVGIG (reference sequence).

The CDR3 loop reads CASSLTSGPNSYEQYF. The DNA of the CDR3 is TGTGCCAGCAGTTTAACTAGCGGGCCTAACTCCTACGAGCAGTACTTC. V is TRBV27 and J is TRBJ2-7; the match to TRBD2 covers 9 bases. Germline V CDR1 and CDR2: MNHEY, SMNVEV (reference sequence). This CDR3 is 16 amino acids long. Trimming removed 2 bases from V and 0 bases from J; junction bases left unmatched: 5.

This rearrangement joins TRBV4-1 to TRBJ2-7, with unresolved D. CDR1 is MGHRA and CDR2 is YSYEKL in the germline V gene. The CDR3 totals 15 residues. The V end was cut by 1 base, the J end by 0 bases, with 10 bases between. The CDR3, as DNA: TGCGCCAGCAGCCAAGTTTGGGTGTACTCCTACGAGCAGTACTTC. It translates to CASSQVWVYSYEQYF.